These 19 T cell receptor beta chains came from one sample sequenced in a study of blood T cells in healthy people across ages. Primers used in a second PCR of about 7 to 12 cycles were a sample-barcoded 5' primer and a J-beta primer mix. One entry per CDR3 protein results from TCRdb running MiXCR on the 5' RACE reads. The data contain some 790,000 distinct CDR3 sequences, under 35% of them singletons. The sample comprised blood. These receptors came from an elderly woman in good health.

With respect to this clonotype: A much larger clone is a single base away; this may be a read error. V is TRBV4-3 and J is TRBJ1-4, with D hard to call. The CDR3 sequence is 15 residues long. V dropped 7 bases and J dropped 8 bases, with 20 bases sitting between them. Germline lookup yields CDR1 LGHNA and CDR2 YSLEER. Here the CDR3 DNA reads TGCGCCAGCAACCAGTTCCCGGGAGTTCGGGAAAAACTGTTTTTT. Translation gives CASNQFPGVREKLFF.

The CDR3 reads CAATVQGGSPLHF. The CDR3 DNA reads TGTGCCGCCACGGTCCAGGGAGGATCACCCCTCCACTTT. This chain uses TRBV2 with TRBJ1-6, with D perhaps TRBD1 (5 bases). Germline values: CDR1 SNHLY, CDR2 FYNNEI. V was pared by 11 bases and J by 10 bases, with 18 bases between. CDR3 length: 13 amino acids. The full variable domain, completed using reference TRBV2 and TRBJ1-6, is EPEVTQTPSHQVTQMGQEVILRCVPISNHLYFYWYRQILGQKVEFLVSFYNNEISEKSEIFDDQFSVERPDGSNFTLKIRSTKLEDSAMYFCAATVQGGSPLHFGNGTRLTVT.

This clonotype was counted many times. For the CDR3, the DNA is TGTGCCAGCAGTCCCCCCCAAAACCTGGAGACCCAGTACTTC. The encoded protein is CASSPPQNLETQYF. The rearrangement joins TRBV12-3 or TRBV12-4 to TRBJ2-5, with D unclear. The CDR3 totals 14 residues. V dropped 5 bases and J dropped 5 bases, with 15 bases sitting between them.

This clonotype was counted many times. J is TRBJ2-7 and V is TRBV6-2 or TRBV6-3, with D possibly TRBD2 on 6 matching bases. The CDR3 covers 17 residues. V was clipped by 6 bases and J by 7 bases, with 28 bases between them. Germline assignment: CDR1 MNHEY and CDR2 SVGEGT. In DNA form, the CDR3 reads TGTGCCAGCAGAACACCCCTTCGACAGATTGGACTAAATGAGCAGTACTTC. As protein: CASRTPLRQIGLNEQYF.

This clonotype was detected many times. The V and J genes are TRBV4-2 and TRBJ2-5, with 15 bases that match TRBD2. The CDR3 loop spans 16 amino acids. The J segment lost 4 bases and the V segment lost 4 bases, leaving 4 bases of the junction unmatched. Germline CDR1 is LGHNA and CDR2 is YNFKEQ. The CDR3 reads CASSRGLAGGGETQYF. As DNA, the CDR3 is TGTGCCAGCAGCCGGGGACTAGCGGGGGGAGGAGAGACCCAGTACTTC.

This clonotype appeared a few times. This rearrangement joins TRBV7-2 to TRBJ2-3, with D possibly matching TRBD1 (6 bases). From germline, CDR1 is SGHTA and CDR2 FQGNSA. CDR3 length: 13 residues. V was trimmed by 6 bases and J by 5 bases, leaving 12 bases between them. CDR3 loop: CASSEGVGDTQYF. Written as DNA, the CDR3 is TGTGCCAGCAGTGAGGGGGTTGGAGATACGCAGTATTTT.

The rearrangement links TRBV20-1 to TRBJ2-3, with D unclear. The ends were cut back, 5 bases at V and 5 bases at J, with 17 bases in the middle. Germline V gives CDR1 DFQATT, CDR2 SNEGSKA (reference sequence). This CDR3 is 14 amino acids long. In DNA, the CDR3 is TGCAGTGCTTCATTGGATGGGGATGGAGATACGCAGTATTTT. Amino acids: CSASLDGDGDTQYF.

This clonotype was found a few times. CDR3 DNA sequence: TGTGCCAGCAGTAACCGGGGGGGGGAAGCTTTCTTT. Translating gives CASSNRGGEAFF. This chain connects TRBV6-6 to TRBJ1-1, with TRBD1 as a possible D gene (5 bases). CDR1 is MNHNY and CDR2 is SVGAGI in the germline V gene (reference sequence). V was pared by 5 bases and J by 8 bases, with 12 bases between. There are 12 residues in the CDR3.

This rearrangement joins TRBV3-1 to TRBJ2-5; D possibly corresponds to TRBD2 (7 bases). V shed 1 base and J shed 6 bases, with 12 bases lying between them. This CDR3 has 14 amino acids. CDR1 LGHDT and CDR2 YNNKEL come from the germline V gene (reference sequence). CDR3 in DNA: TGTGCCAGCAGCCAAGGGGGGGGGCCCCAGACCCAGTACTTC. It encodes CASSQGGGPQTQYF.

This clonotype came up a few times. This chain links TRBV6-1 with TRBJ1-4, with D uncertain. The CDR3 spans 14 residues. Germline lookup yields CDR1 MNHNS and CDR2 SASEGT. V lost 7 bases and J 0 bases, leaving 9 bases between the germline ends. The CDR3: CASNFGATNEKLFF. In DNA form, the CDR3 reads TGTGCCAGCAACTTTGGAGCAACTAATGAAAAACTGTTTTTT.

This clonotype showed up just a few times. The chain's CDR3 is CASRLRGSGSSSTDTQYF. CDR3 nucleotides: TGTGCCAGCAGACTTAGAGGTTCGGGGTCCTCTAGCACAGATACGCAGTATTTT. The chain is built from TRBV11-2 and TRBJ2-3, with D perhaps TRBD2 (5 bases). With 6 bases removed from V and 0 bases from J, the gap between germline ends came to 22 bases. Germline CDR1 reads SGHAT; CDR2 reads FQNNGV. This CDR3 region has 18 residues.

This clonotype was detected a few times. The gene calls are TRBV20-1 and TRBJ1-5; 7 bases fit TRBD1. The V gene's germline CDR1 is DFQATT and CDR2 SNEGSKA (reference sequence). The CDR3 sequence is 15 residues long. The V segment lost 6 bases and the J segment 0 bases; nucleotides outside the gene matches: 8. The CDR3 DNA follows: TGCAGTGCAACCAGGGACAGCTATAGCAATCAGCCCCAGCATTTT. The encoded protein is CSATRDSYSNQPQHF.

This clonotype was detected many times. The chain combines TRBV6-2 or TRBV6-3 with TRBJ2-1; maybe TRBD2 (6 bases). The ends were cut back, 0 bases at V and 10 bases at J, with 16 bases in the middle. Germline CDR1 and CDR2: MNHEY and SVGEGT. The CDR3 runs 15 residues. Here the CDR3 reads CASSYSGTLLREQFF. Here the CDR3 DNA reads TGTGCCAGCAGTTACTCCGGGACTCTCCTAAGGGAGCAGTTCTTC.

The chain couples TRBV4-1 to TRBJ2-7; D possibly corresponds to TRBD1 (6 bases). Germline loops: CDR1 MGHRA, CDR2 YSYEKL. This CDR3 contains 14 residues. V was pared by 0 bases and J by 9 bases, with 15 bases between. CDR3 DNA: TGCGCCAGCAGCCAAGATTCTACAGGGACGGGGCAGTACTTC. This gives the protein CASSQDSTGTGQYF.

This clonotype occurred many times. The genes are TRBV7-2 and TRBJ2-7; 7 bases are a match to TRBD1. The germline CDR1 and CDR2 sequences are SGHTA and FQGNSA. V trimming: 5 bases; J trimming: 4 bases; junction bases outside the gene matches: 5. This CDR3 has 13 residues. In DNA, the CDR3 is TGTGCCAGCAGCACCTCGACAGGGTACGAGCAGTACTTC. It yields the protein CASSTSTGYEQYF.

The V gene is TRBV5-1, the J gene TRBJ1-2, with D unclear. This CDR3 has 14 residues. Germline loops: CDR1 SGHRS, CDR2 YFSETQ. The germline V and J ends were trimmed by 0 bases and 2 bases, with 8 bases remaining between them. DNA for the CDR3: TGCGCCAGCAGCTTGGATGTCAGGAACTATGGCTACACCTTC. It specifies CASSLDVRNYGYTF.

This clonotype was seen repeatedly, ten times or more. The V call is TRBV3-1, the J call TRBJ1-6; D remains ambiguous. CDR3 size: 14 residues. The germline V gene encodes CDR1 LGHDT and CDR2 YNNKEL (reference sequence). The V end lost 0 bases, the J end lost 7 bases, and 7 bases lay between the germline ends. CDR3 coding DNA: TGTGCCAGCAGCCAAGATCTCGGCAATTCACCCCTCCACTTT. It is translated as CASSQDLGNSPLHF.

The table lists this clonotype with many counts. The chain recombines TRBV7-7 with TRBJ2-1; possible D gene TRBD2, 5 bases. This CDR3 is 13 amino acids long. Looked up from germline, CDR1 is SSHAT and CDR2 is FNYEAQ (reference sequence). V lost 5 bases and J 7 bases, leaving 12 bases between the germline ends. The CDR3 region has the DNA TGTGCCAGCAGCATTGGACCGGGGAATGAGCAGTTCTTC. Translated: CASSIGPGNEQFF.

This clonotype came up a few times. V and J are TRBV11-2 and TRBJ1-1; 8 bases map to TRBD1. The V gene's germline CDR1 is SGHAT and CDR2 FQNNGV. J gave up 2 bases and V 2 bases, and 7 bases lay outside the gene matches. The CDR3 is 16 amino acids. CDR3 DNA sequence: TGTGCCAGCAGCTTAAGACAGGGGTGGAAAAACACTGAAGCTTTCTTT. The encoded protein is CASSLRQGWKNTEAFF. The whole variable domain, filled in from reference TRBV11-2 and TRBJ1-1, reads EAGVAQSPRYKIIEKRQSVAFWCNPISGHATLYWYQQILGQGPKLLIQFQNNGVVDDSQLPKDRFSAERLKGVDSTLKIQPAKLEDSAVYLCASSLRQGWKNTEAFFGQGTRLTVV.